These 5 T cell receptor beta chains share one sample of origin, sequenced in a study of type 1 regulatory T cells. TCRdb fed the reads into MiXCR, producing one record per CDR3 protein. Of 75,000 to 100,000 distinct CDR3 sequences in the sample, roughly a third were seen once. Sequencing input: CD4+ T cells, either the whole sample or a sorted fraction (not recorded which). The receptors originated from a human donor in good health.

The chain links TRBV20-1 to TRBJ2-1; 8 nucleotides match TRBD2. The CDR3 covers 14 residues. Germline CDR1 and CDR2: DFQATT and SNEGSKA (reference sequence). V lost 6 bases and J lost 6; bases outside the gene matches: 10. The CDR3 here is CSAAGGGGSNEQFF. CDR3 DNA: TGCAGTGCCGCCGGGGGGGGAGGGTCCAATGAGCAGTTCTTC.

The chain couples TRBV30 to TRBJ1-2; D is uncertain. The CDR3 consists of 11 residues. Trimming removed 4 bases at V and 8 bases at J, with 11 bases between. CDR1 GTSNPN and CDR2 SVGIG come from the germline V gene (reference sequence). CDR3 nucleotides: TGTGCCTGGAATGGTCCGGGAGGCTACACCTTC. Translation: CAWNGPGGYTF. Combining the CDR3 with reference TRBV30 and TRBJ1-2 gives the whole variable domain SQTIHQWPATLVQPVGSPLSLECTVEGTSNPNLYWYRQAAGRGLQLLFYSVGIGQISSEVPQNLSASRPQDRQFILSSKKLLLSDSGFYLCAWNGPGGYTFGSGTRLTVV.

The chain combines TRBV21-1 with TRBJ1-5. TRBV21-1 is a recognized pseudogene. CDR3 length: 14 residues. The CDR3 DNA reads TGTGCCAGCAGCAAAACTGGAGGGAACCAGCCCCAGCATTTT. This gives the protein CASSKTGGNQPQHF.

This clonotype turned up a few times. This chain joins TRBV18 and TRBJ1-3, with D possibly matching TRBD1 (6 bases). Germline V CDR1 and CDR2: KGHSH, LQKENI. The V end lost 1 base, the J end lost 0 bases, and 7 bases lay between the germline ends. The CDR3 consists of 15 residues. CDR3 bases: TGTGCCAGCTCACCACAGGGGGTCTCTGGAAACACCATATATTTT. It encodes CASSPQGVSGNTIYF.

The DNA of the CDR3 is TGTGCCAGCAGCTTAGTTTTCGGGGTTGGTTCCTACAATGAGCAGTTCTTC. Protein sequence: CASSLVFGVGSYNEQFF. The chain carries TRBV7-8 and TRBJ2-1; tentatively, D is TRBD2 (5 bases). Germline V gene sequence: CDR1 SGHVS, CDR2 FQNEAQ. The CDR3 is 17 amino acids. V shed 1 base and J shed 1 base, with 14 bases lying between them. Variable domain in full (rest from reference TRBV7-8 and TRBJ2-1): GAGVSQSPRYKVAKRGQDVALRCDPISGHVSLFWYQQALGQGPEFLTYFQNEAQLDKSGLPSDRFFAERPEGSVSTLKIQRTQQEDSAVYLCASSLVFGVGSYNEQFFGPGTRLTVL.